Shown below are 22 T cell receptor beta chains from a single sample sequenced in a study of neurological immune-mediated disorders. MiXCR, run by TCRdb on the 5' RACE reads, gives a single entry per CDR3 protein. The table includes tens of thousands of distinct CDR3 sequences, roughly 7.3% detected once. Sequencing used PBMCs. The origin of the receptors is a woman aged 35 to 49 in good health.

The V and J genes are TRBV4-2 and TRBJ2-1, with 7 bases lining up with TRBD2. Germline assignment: CDR1 LGHNA and CDR2 YNFKEQ. This CDR3 spans 15 amino acids. V shed 3 bases and J 9 bases; nucleotides not matched to a gene: 11. The CDR3 nucleotides read TGTGCCAGCAGCCACCTTGGGGAGCGGGACGCTGAGCAGTTCTTC. Residues: CASSHLGERDAEQFF.

Many counts were recorded for this clonotype. The chain links TRBV5-1 to TRBJ2-3, with 13 positions matching TRBD2. CDR3 length: 15 amino acids. The ends lost 3 bases at V and 5 bases at J; junction bases unmatched: 3. The germline V gene encodes CDR1 SGHRS and CDR2 YFSETQ. In DNA, the CDR3 is TGCGCCAGCAGCTCGTGGACTAGCGGGGGAGATACGCAGTATTTT. Translated, it gives CASSSWTSGGDTQYF.

This clonotype was detected ten times or more. The rearrangement links TRBV29-1 to TRBJ2-1; maybe TRBD1 (5 bases). The CDR3 has 13 amino acids. The V gene lost 7 bases and the J gene lost 4 bases, with 14 bases spanning the gap. CDR1 and CDR2 from the germline V gene are SQVTM and ANQGSEA. CDR3 nucleotide sequence: TGCAGCGCCAAGGGGCAGATTTACAATGAGCAGTTCTTC. Translation gives CSAKGQIYNEQFF.

J is TRBJ2-5 and V is TRBV2; D unclear. This CDR3 comprises 15 residues. Per germline, CDR1 SNHLY and CDR2 FYNNEI. Trimming took off 1 base at V and 0 bases at J, with 9 bases between the two ends. The CDR3 sequence: CASSEGARYQETQYF. The CDR3 DNA reads TGTGCCAGCAGTGAAGGGGCCAGGTACCAAGAGACCCAGTACTTC.

This clonotype showed up many times. The chain employs TRBV3-1 and TRBJ2-1, with TRBD1 matching over 7 bases. This CDR3 comprises 13 residues. The V gene end was trimmed by 0 bases and the J gene end by 10 bases; junction bases not matched to a gene: 3. The germline V gene encodes CDR1 LGHDT and CDR2 YNNKEL (reference sequence). DNA for the CDR3: TGTGCCAGCAGCCAAGAAAAGGGGGCCGAGCAGTTCTTC. Translating gives CASSQEKGAEQFF.

Notes on this clonotype: A junction end diverges from the germline sequence, so it may reflect a read error. The J gene is TRBJ2-3, the V gene TRBV9, with 7 bases lining up with TRBD2. Germline V gene sequence: CDR1 SGDLS, CDR2 YYNGEE. This CDR3 has 16 amino acids. CDR3 in amino acids: CARSVGAGDGTDTQYF. The CDR3 nucleotides are TGTGCCCGCAGTGTCGGGGCGGGAGATGGAACAGATACGCAGTATTTT.

This clonotype was recorded at least ten times. The gene calls are TRBV21-1 and TRBJ1-1; no DNA check was done on the table's D call, TRBD1. TRBV21-1 has pseudogene status. This CDR3 is built from 13 residues. CDR3 region: CASSRQGFGEAFF. DNA for the CDR3: TGTGCCAGCAGCAGACAGGGGTTCGGTGAAGCTTTCTTT.

This clonotype came up many times. Here the CDR3 DNA reads TGCGCCAGCAGCTTGGTCAGCGGGGATTACAATGAGCAGTTCTTC. It translates to CASSLVSGDYNEQFF. The chain is built from TRBV5-1 and TRBJ2-1; 7 bases agree with TRBD2. CDR3 length: 15 residues. V trimming: 0 bases; J trimming: 4 bases; junction bases outside the gene matches: 4. Germline lookup yields CDR1 SGHRS and CDR2 YFSETQ.

This clonotype was seen at least ten times. The CDR3 region is CAIGTGNTEAFF. The DNA of the CDR3 is TGTGCCATCGGTACAGGAAACACTGAAGCTTTCTTT. This chain connects TRBV10-3 to TRBJ1-1; D possibly corresponds to TRBD1 (5 bases). Germline CDR1 ENHRY, CDR2 SYGVKD. The ends were cut back, 8 bases at V and 2 bases at J, with 9 bases in the middle. The CDR3 consists of 12 residues.

Regarding this clonotype: This may be a read error, as it is one base from a much larger clone. The rearrangement joins TRBV25-1 to TRBJ1-2; D is possibly TRBD1 (5 bases). Per germline, CDR1 MGHDK and CDR2 SYGVNS. The CDR3 has 12 residues. The CDR3 nucleotides are TGTGGCAGCAGGGACGGTCACGGTGGCTACACCTTC. Translating gives CGSRDGHGGYTF.

This clonotype has a count of ten or more. The CDR3: CASSYSDTYEQYV. CDR3 coding DNA: TGTGCCAGCAGTTACTCGGACACCTACGAGCAGTACGTC. This chain joins TRBV6-5 and TRBJ2-7; a possible D gene is TRBD1 (5 bases). This CDR3 contains 13 residues. Deletions cut 0 bases from V and 2 bases from J, with 5 bases between. Germline V gives CDR1 MNHEY, CDR2 SVGAGI.

This clonotype was seen ten or more times. The chain carries TRBV20-1 and TRBJ2-1; 12 bases are a match to TRBD2. CDR1 and CDR2 from the germline V gene are DFQATT and SNEGSKA (reference sequence). The CDR3 is 19 amino acids. V shed 0 bases and J 2 bases; nucleotides not matched to a gene: 11. CDR3 sequence (DNA): TGCAGTGCTAGAGATCTGTCCGGCTCTAGCGGGGGGGCCTACAATGAGCAGTTCTTC. Its protein is CSARDLSGSSGGAYNEQFF.

This clonotype was observed at least ten times. This sequence joins TRBV5-1 and TRBJ2-1, with TRBD2 matching over 12 bases. J gave up 6 bases and V 2 bases, and 3 bases lay outside the gene matches. The V gene's germline CDR1 is SGHRS and CDR2 YFSETQ. The CDR3 is 15 residues long. The CDR3 coding sequence is TGCGCCAGCAGCTTAGGACTAGCGGGATCCAATGAGCAGTTCTTC. Amino acids: CASSLGLAGSNEQFF.

This clonotype appeared many times. V is TRBV12-3 or TRBV12-4 and J is TRBJ1-2; D gene unclear. The length of the CDR3 is 13 residues. Trimming stripped 6 bases from V and 8 bases from J, with 16 bases between. In DNA, the CDR3 is TGTGCCAGCAGCATCCCGGGGATAGGGGGCTACACCTTC. Translating it yields CASSIPGIGGYTF.

In this sample, this clonotype turned up many times. The rearrangement links TRBV6-6 to TRBJ2-3; a weak D match, TRBD1 (6 bases). The CDR3 consists of 16 residues. The ends were cut back, 2 bases at V and 3 bases at J, with 15 bases in the middle. Germline CDR1 reads MNHNY; CDR2 reads SVGAGI (reference sequence). This CDR3 reads CASSYKGGRYTDTQYF. Here the CDR3 DNA reads TGTGCCAGCAGTTACAAAGGGGGAAGGTATACAGATACGCAGTATTTT.

This clonotype was seen repeatedly, ten times or more. This chain uses TRBV6-2 or TRBV6-3 with TRBJ1-5; the match to TRBD1 covers 12 bases. Germline loops: CDR1 MNHEY, CDR2 SVGEGT. The J segment lost 0 bases and the V segment lost 8 bases, leaving 8 bases of the junction unmatched. The CDR3 sequence is 17 residues long. CDR3 protein: CASSGRGQGASNQPQHF. For the CDR3, the DNA is TGTGCCAGCTCCGGCCGGGGACAGGGGGCTAGCAATCAGCCCCAGCATTTT.

This clonotype was seen ten or more times. The chain carries TRBV12-3 or TRBV12-4 and TRBJ1-1; the D is unclear. V lost 6 bases, J lost 1 base, and 6 bases lay in between. This CDR3 spans 12 amino acids. As DNA, the CDR3 is TGTGCCAGCAGGGTTGGGAACACTGAAGCTTTCTTT. This translates into CASRVGNTEAFF.

This clonotype was counted between two and nine times. The chain is built from TRBV20-1 and TRBJ2-1; possible D gene TRBD2, 6 bases. The CDR3 totals 17 residues. CDR1 is DFQATT, CDR2 SNEGSKA, per germline (reference sequence). Trimming stripped 5 bases from V and 2 bases from J, with 22 bases between. The CDR3 loop reads CSAPNHLVAGPYNEQFF. Here the CDR3 DNA reads TGCAGTGCTCCCAACCACCTCGTCGCGGGGCCCTACAATGAGCAGTTCTTC.

The sample holds many counts of this clonotype. This rearrangement joins TRBV28 to TRBJ1-3; TRBD1 agrees at 8 bases. The V gene end was trimmed by 5 bases and the J gene end by 0 bases; junction bases not matched to a gene: 9. The CDR3 has 17 residues. Germline V gene sequence: CDR1 MDHEN, CDR2 SYDVKM. This CDR3 is CASSPRDRIVSGNTIYF. The CDR3 DNA follows: TGTGCCAGCAGTCCCCGGGACAGGATCGTCTCTGGAAACACCATATATTTT.

The sample holds many counts of this clonotype. This rearrangement joins TRBV7-9 to TRBJ1-1; D unclear. V lost 5 bases and J 1 base, leaving 8 bases between the germline ends. The CDR3 extends over 13 amino acids. Germline CDR1 and CDR2: SEHNR and FQNEAQ (reference sequence). In DNA form, the CDR3 reads TGTGCCAGCAGCACTCACTCGAACACTGAAGCTTTCTTT. Residues: CASSTHSNTEAFF. Full variable domain (outside the CDR3, taken from reference TRBV7-9 and TRBJ1-1): DTGVSQNPRHKITKRGQNVTFRCDPISEHNRLYWYRQTLGQGPEFLTYFQNEAQLEKSRLLSDRFSAERPKGSFSTLEIQRTEQGDSAMYLCASSTHSNTEAFFGQGTRLTVV.

By share, this clonotype ranks as medium-sized. The rearrangement links TRBV24-1 to TRBJ1-5; no clear D gene. The CDR3 is 15 amino acids. Trimming pared 1 base from V and 3 bases from J, leaving 9 bases between. The germline V gene encodes CDR1 KGHDR and CDR2 SFDVKD. CDR3 loop: CATSDLNGDNQPQHF. The CDR3 nucleotides are TGTGCCACCAGTGATTTAAACGGGGACAATCAGCCCCAGCATTTT.

In its sample, this clonotype was seen once. The chain links TRBV4-1 to TRBJ1-1, with 7 nucleotides matching TRBD1. Trimming cost V 1 base and J 7 bases; bases outside gene matches: 15. The CDR3 is 17 residues long. From germline, CDR1 is MGHRA and CDR2 YSYEKL. The CDR3, as DNA: TGCGCCAGCAGCCAAGGGTTTGGGTCCCAGGGGGTGGTTGAAGCTTTCTTT. Its protein is CASSQGFGSQGVVEAFF.